These T cell receptor beta chains were read from a single sample in a study of T cell responses to AZD1222 COVID-19 vaccine. TCRdb keeps only in-frame clones here, not all; method: immunoSEQ multiplex PCR. The repertoire holds over 85,000 clones, with more than 90% as singletons. The starting material was peripheral blood, obtained 28 days after the second AZD1222 dose. These TCRs come from an adult who received the AZD1222 COVID-19 vaccine. Both conserved end residues are part of each CDR3. The D gene is left open where the match is weak. Clone size is not always given. Where it is, it says once, few, many or a class for expanded clones.

-,TRBV5-1,TRBJ1-1,-,TGCGCCAGCAGCTTGGCCCCTGGGGAGAACACTGAAGCTTTCTTT,CASSLAPGENTEAFF
-,TRBV10-1,TRBJ2-4,TRBD2,TGCGCCAGCAGTGACGCTAGCGGGGAAAACATTCAGTACTTC,CASSDASGENIQYF
once,TRBV7-9,TRBJ1-6,TRBD1,TGTGCCAGCAGAGAACAGGGGTCACCCCTCCACTTT,CASREQGSPLHF
-,TRBV19,TRBJ2-2,-,TGTGCCAGTAGTACTTTGAGGGCGTCGGCCGGGGAGCTGTTTTTT,CASSTLRASAGELFF
-,TRBV2,TRBJ2-1,-,TGTGCCAGCGGGCCGGGACTCAATGAGCAGTTCTTC,CASGPGLNEQFF
-,TRBV10-3,TRBJ1-3,TRBD1,TGTGCCATCAGAAAACCAGGGGGTGGTGGAAACACCATATATTTT,CAIRKPGGGGNTIYF
-,TRBV4-3,TRBJ2-3,-,TGCGCCAGCAGCCAACGGGCGGACACAGATACGCAGTATTTT,CASSQRADTDTQYF
-,TRBV5-4,TRBJ2-7,-,TGTGCCAGCAGCTTGGGGGTAACTGCTTCCTACGAGCAGTACTTC,CASSLGVTASYEQYF
-,TRBV10-3,TRBJ1-3,-,TGTGCCATCGGGGGGAGGACAAACGGAAACACCATATATTTT,CAIGGRTNGNTIYF
-,TRBV3-1/TRBV3-2,TRBJ1-1,TRBD1,TGTGCCAGCACCCTTGGACAGGGTGAAGCTTTCTTT,CASTLGQGEAFF
-,TRBV30,TRBJ2-7,-,TGTGCCGGGGCCCTCCTGGACAGCTACGAGCAGTACTTC,CAGALLDSYEQYF
-,TRBV5-1,TRBJ2-7,TRBD1,TGCGCCAGCAGCTTGGGTGGGACAGGGAACGAGCAGTACTTC,CASSLGGTGNEQYF
-,TRBV9,TRBJ2-3,-,TGTGCCAGCAGCGTTCGTTACACAGATACGCAGTATTTT,CASSVRYTDTQYF
-,TRBV3-1/TRBV3-2,TRBJ2-3,-,TGTGCCAGCAGCCAAGAGGGGTCAGATACGCAGTATTTT,CASSQEGSDTQYF
-,TRBV19,TRBJ2-3,TRBD2,TGTGCCAGTAGAGCGGGGGAGGGGAGAGGAGATACGCAGTATTTT,CASRAGEGRGDTQYF